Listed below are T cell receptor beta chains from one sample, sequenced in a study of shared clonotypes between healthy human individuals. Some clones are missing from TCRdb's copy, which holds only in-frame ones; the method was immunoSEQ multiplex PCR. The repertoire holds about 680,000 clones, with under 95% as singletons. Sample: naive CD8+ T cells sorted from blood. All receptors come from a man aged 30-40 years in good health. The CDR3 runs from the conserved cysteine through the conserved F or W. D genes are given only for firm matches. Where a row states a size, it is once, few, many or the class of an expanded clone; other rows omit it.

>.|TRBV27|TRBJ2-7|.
CASSHPHEQYF
TGTGCCAGCAGTCACCCCCACGAGCAGTACTTC
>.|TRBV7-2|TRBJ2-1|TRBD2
CAITKVSGRAREQFF
TGTGCCATCACCAAAGTTAGCGGGAGGGCCCGTGAGCAGTTCTTC
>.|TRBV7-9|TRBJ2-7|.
CASSGDYEQYF
TGTGCCAGCAGCGGAGACTACGAGCAGTACTTC
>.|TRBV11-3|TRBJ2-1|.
CASILPGQQYNEQFF
TGTGCCAGCATCCTCCCAGGACAGCAGTACAATGAGCAGTTCTTC
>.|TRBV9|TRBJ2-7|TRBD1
CASSADREPSLYF
TGTGCCAGCAGCGCGGACAGGGAGCCCTCGCTGTACTTC
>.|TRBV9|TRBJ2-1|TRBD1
CASSGGQGASEQFF
TGTGCCAGCAGCGGGGGACAGGGGGCGAGTGAGCAGTTCTTC
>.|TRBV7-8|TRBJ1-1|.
CASSLASGGTEAFF
TGTGCCAGCAGCTTAGCGTCGGGCGGTACTGAAGCTTTCTTT
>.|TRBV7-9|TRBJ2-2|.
CASSPYGGELFF
TGTGCCAGCAGCCCTTACGGCGGGGAGCTGTTTTTT
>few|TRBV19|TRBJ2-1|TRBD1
CASSKGPGQGASSYNEQFF
TGTGCCAGTAGTAAGGGACCGGGACAGGGGGCCTCCTCCTACAATGAGCAGTTCTTC
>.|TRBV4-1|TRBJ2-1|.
CASSQGYNEQFF
TGCGCCAGCAGCCAAGGTTACAATGAGCAGTTCTTC
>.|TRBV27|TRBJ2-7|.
CASSLRMGYNEQYF
TGTGCCAGCAGTTTACGAATGGGTTACAACGAGCAGTACTTC
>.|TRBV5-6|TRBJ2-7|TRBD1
CASNGQGAYEQYF
TGTGCCAGCAACGGACAGGGGGCCTACGAGCAGTACTTC
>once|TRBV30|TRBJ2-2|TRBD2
CAWSDGSGNVAGELFF
TGTGCCTGGAGTGATGGTAGCGGGAATGTGGCCGGGGAGCTGTTTTTT
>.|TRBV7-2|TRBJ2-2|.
CVLWAANTGELFF
TGCGTTCTGTGGGCGGCGAACACCGGGGAGCTGTTTTTT
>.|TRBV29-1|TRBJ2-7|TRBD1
CSALGTGSYEQYF
TGCAGCGCCTTGGGGACAGGGTCGTACGAGCAGTACTTC
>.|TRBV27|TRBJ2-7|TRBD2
CASSLLAGGSSYEQYF
TGTGCCAGCAGTTTACTAGCGGGAGGAAGCTCCTACGAGCAGTACTTC
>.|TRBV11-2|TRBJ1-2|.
CASSYRYGYTF
TGTGCCAGCAGCTACCGATATGGCTACACCTTC
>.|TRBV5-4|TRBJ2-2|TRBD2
CASSLVTSGFNTGELFF
TGTGCCAGCAGCTTGGTTACTAGCGGCTTCAACACCGGGGAGCTGTTTTTT
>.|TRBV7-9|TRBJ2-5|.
CASSRTVGGQETQYF
TGTGCCAGCAGCCGGACAGTTGGGGGACAAGAGACCCAGTACTTC
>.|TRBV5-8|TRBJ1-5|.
CASSLQGNQPQHF
TGTGCCAGCAGCTTGCAGGGGAATCAGCCCCAGCATTTT
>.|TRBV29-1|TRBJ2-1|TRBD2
CSVEDAGENANEQFF
TGCAGCGTTGAAGATGCGGGGGAGAATGCCAATGAGCAGTTCTTC
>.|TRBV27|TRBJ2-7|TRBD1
CASSLYSTGTYEQYF
TGTGCCAGCAGTTTATATTCGACAGGGACATACGAGCAGTACTTC
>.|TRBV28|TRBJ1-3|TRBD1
CASSRTGGRNTIYF
TGTGCCAGCAGTCGGACAGGGGGGAGGAACACCATATATTTT
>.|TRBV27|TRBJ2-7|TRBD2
CASSFLGVAGHGEQYF
TGTGCCAGCAGTTTCCTCGGGGTAGCGGGCCACGGGGAGCAGTACTTC
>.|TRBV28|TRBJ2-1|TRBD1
CATFTGQAYNEQFF
TGTGCCACCTTTACGGGACAGGCCTACAATGAGCAGTTCTTC
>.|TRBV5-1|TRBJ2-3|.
CASSLVAAVSTDTQYF
TGCGCCAGCAGCTTGGTTGCAGCGGTGAGCACAGATACGCAGTATTTT
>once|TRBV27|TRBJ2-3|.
CASSYAPGPDTQYF
TGTGCCAGCAGTTACGCTCCCGGGCCAGATACGCAGTATTTT
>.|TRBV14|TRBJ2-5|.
CASSLARGTRQTQYF
TGTGCCAGCAGCCTTGCCCGAGGGACCCGACAGACCCAGTACTTC
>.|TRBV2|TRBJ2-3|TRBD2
CASSIRLAGVSDTQYF
TGTGCCAGCAGCATAAGACTAGCGGGAGTTTCGGATACGCAGTATTTT
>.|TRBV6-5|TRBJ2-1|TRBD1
CASRPGTGAYNEQFF
TGTGCCAGCAGGCCTGGGACAGGGGCGTACAATGAGCAGTTCTTC
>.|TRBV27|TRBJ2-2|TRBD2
CASSRGSRELFF
TGTGCCAGCAGCCGCGGGAGTAGGGAGCTGTTTTTT
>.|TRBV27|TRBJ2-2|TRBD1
CASSFVETGWGTGELFF
TGTGCCAGCAGTTTCGTCGAGACAGGGTGGGGCACCGGGGAGCTGTTTTTT
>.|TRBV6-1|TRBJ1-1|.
CASSGLNTEAFF
TGTGCCAGCAGTGGGCTGAACACTGAAGCTTTCTTT
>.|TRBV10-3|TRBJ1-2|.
CAIEGSLGYTF
TGTGCCATCGAGGGATCTTTAGGCTACACCTTC
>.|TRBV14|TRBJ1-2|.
CASSQDSGYTF
TGTGCCAGCAGCCAAGATAGCGGCTACACCTTC
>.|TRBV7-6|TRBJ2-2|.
CASSLEGYTGELFF
TGTGCCAGCAGCTTAGAAGGGTACACCGGGGAGCTGTTTTTT
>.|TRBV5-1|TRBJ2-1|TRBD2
CASSHIPAGVNEQFF
TGCGCCAGCAGCCATATTCCAGCGGGAGTCAATGAGCAGTTCTTC
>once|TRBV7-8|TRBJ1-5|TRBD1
CASSLARDRGQPQHF
TGTGCCAGCAGCTTAGCACGGGACAGGGGCCAGCCCCAGCATTTT
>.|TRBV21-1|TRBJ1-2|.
CASSSLYRKTYGYTF
TGTGCCAGCAGCTCACTCTACAGAAAGACCTATGGCTACACCTTC
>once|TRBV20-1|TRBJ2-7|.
CSARHTYEQYF
TGCAGTGCTAGGCATACCTACGAGCAGTACTTC
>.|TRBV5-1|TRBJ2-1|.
CASSLDGHPYNEQFF
TGCGCCAGCAGCTTGGATGGACACCCCTACAATGAGCAGTTCTTC
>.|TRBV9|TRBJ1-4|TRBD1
CASSRGDRVRSEEKLFF
TGTGCCAGCAGCCGGGGGGACAGGGTGAGGTCTGAAGAAAAACTGTTTTTT
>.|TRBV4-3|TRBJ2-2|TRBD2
CASSQEGMGTSPGELFF
TGCGCCAGCAGCCAAGAGGGCATGGGGACTAGCCCCGGGGAGCTGTTTTTT
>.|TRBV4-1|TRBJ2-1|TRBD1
CASSQEQGGNEQFF
TGCGCCAGCAGCCAAGAACAGGGGGGCAATGAGCAGTTCTTC
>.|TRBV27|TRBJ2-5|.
CASSEGQFLSRETQYF
TGTGCCAGCAGCGAAGGACAGTTTTTATCCAGGGAGACCCAGTACTTC
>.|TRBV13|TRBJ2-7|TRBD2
CASSSSWEGLREQYF
TGTGCCAGCAGCTCTTCCTGGGAGGGACTCCGCGAGCAGTACTTC
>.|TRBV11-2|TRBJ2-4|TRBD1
CASSGGQVKNIQYF
TGTGCCAGCAGCGGGGGACAGGTGAAAAACATTCAGTACTTC
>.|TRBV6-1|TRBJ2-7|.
CASSVGTLYEQYF
TGTGCCAGCAGTGTCGGGACTCTCTACGAGCAGTACTTC
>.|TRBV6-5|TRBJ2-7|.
CASSLDGTYEQYF
TGTGCCAGCAGTTTGGACGGTACCTACGAGCAGTACTTC
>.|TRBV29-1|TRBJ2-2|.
CSVAASTVELFF
TGCAGCGTTGCGGCCTCCACCGTAGAGCTGTTTTTT